Each of the 30 T cell receptor beta chains below was sequenced from the same sample in a study of blood T cells in healthy people across ages. A second PCR of about 7 to 12 cycles used a sample-barcoded 5' primer and a J-beta primer mix. One entry per CDR3 protein results from TCRdb running MiXCR on the 5' RACE reads. Here the sample spans 1.4 million to 1.5 million distinct CDR3 sequences, roughly 40% being singletons. The sequenced sample consisted of blood. The receptors come from a woman aged 18 to 35 in good health.

The V gene is TRBV29-1, the J gene TRBJ2-3; D is undetermined. Germline V gene lookup returns CDR1 SQVTM and CDR2 ANQGSEA. Trimming took 7 bases from V and 4 from J, leaving 12 bases between them. This CDR3 is 12 amino acids long. CDR3 sequence reads: CSAQEISDTQYF. The CDR3 nucleotides are TGCAGCGCCCAGGAAATCTCAGATACGCAGTATTTT.

This clonotype was seen a handful of times. This chain uses TRBV7-2 with TRBJ1-2; no clear D. The germline gives CDR1 SGHTA, CDR2 FQGNSA. V was trimmed by 3 bases and J by 5 bases, leaving 13 bases between them. CDR3 length: 14 amino acids. The CDR3 protein is CASSFGFSEYGYTF. The CDR3 DNA sequence: TGTGCCAGCAGCTTCGGGTTCTCTGAATATGGCTACACCTTC.

This clonotype came up a few times. V and J are TRBV5-1 and TRBJ2-3; TRBD1 matches at 8 bases. The CDR3 has 17 residues. V gave up 1 base and J gave up 2 bases; unmatched junction bases: 9. Germline CDR1 and CDR2: SGHRS and YFSETQ. This CDR3 reads CASSLFNGQGATDTQYF. The CDR3 region has the DNA TGCGCCAGCAGCTTGTTCAACGGACAGGGAGCCACAGATACGCAGTATTTT.

On this clonotype: An end of the junction differs from the germline gene, which may be a read error. The genes are TRBV30 and TRBJ2-7; perhaps TRBD2 as D (5 bases). The length of the CDR3 is 12 residues. Germline V gene data show CDR1 as GTSNPN and CDR2 as SVGIG (reference sequence). CDR3 in amino acids: CAGSVSDYEQYF. In DNA, the CDR3 is TGTGCCGGGAGTGTATCAGACTACGAGCAGTACTTC.

The J gene is TRBJ2-3, the V gene TRBV7-2; 12 bases fit TRBD2. The V segment lost 4 bases and the J segment 1 base; nucleotides outside the gene matches: 9. The length of the CDR3 is 18 residues. CDR1 SGHTA and CDR2 FQGNSA come from the germline V gene. Here the CDR3 DNA reads TGTGCCAGCAGCTCAGCAGGCCCTAGCGGGAGGGGCACAGATACGCAGTATTTT. Amino acids: CASSSAGPSGRGTDTQYF.

This clonotype occurred a few times. The chain employs TRBV29-1 and TRBJ1-5, with a tentative D call TRBD1 (6 bases). The germline CDR1 and CDR2 sequences are SQVTM and ANQGSEA. Trimming stripped 5 bases from V and 6 bases from J, with 11 bases between. This CDR3 contains 12 residues. CDR3 bases: TGCAGCGTTATACAGGGTTCTCAGCCCCAGCATTTT. This translates into CSVIQGSQPQHF.

The chain has TRBV9 and TRBJ2-5; D may be TRBD1 or TRBD2 (5 bases each). Germline-derived CDR1 and CDR2 are SGDLS and YYNGEE. Trimming took off 0 bases at V and 1 base at J, with 10 bases between the two ends. The CDR3 runs 15 residues. The CDR3 DNA reads as TGTGCCAGCAGCGTAGTCGGGGACCCCCAAGAGACCCAGTACTTC. It encodes CASSVVGDPQETQYF.

The chain joins TRBV27 to TRBJ1-5; 7 bases line up with TRBD1. With V trimmed by 6 bases and J by 7 bases, 6 bases remained unmatched. This CDR3 contains 13 residues. Germline V gives CDR1 MNHEY, CDR2 SMNVEV (reference sequence). The CDR3 nucleotides read TGTGCCAGCAGCTTTAGACAGGGCCAGCCCCAGCATTTT. Translating it yields CASSFRQGQPQHF.

This clonotype has only one observation. V and J are TRBV20-1 and TRBJ2-2; D is perhaps TRBD1 or TRBD2 (6 bases each). Trimming pared 4 bases from V and 1 base from J, leaving 16 bases between. Germline CDR1 reads DFQATT; CDR2 reads SNEGSKA (reference sequence). CDR3 length: 16 amino acids. CDR3 sequence: CSATARGGGNTGELFF. CDR3 nucleotide sequence: TGCAGTGCTACCGCCCGAGGAGGGGGGAACACCGGGGAGCTGTTTTTT.

The J gene is TRBJ1-1, the V gene TRBV12-3 or TRBV12-4; 7 bases align to TRBD1. The V gene end was trimmed by 1 base and the J gene end by 10 bases; junction bases not matched to a gene: 6. This CDR3 has 13 residues. CDR3 nucleotide sequence: TGTGCCAGCAGTTTAGGAAGACAGGGTCCAGCTTTCTTT. Protein product: CASSLGRQGPAFF.

In its sample, this clonotype was seen a few times. This chain joins TRBV29-1 and TRBJ2-1, with 16 nucleotides matching TRBD2. CDR3 length: 17 amino acids. Trimming cost V 6 bases and J 3 bases; bases outside gene matches: 8. CDR1 SQVTM and CDR2 ANQGSEA come from the germline V gene. Here the CDR3 reads CSVLGLAGGPGYNEQFF. The CDR3 nucleotides read TGCAGCGTCCTGGGACTAGCGGGGGGGCCCGGCTACAATGAGCAGTTCTTC.

This clonotype was observed a few times. The gene calls are TRBV6-6 and TRBJ2-3, with TRBD2 matching 11 bases. From germline, CDR1 is MNHNY and CDR2 SVGAGI (reference sequence). The CDR3 totals 17 residues. After removal of 4 bases from V and 6 bases from J, the junction contained 12 bases not matched to a gene. CDR3 nucleotide sequence: TGTGCCAGCAGTTCCACGGCTAGCGGGGGGCGGTGGGATACGCAGTATTTT. Its protein product is CASSSTASGGRWDTQYF.

This clonotype showed up just once. V usage is TRBV11-2 and J usage is TRBJ2-5; a weak D match, TRBD2 (5 bases). V lost 4 bases to trimming and J lost 4 bases, with 19 bases between them. The CDR3 sequence is 16 residues long. Germline CDR1 is SGHAT and CDR2 is FQNNGV. The CDR3 loop reads CASSYHGLAARETQYF. In DNA, the CDR3 is TGTGCCAGCAGCTATCATGGGCTAGCCGCACGAGAGACCCAGTACTTC.

The rearrangement links TRBV4-1 to TRBJ1-1; D call uncertain. The CDR3 consists of 16 residues. The germline V gene encodes CDR1 MGHRA and CDR2 YSYEKL. V dropped 2 bases and J dropped 0 bases, with 13 bases sitting between them. The CDR3: CASSQQAGGMNTEAFF. CDR3 nucleotide sequence: TGCGCCAGCAGCCAACAGGCGGGTGGGATGAACACTGAAGCTTTCTTT.

This clonotype was observed a few times. The chain employs TRBV11-2 and TRBJ2-1; 13 nucleotides line up with TRBD2. The CDR3 loop spans 22 amino acids. V lost 4 bases, J lost 1 base, and 19 bases stayed unmatched. Germline V gene data show CDR1 as SGHAT and CDR2 as FQNNGV. This chain's CDR3 is CASSSGAGDRTSGRWSYNEQFF. CDR3 DNA sequence: TGTGCCAGCAGCTCCGGGGCCGGCGACAGGACTAGCGGGAGATGGTCCTACAATGAGCAGTTCTTC.

The V gene is TRBV20-1, the J gene TRBJ2-7; D possibly corresponds to TRBD1 (6 bases). The V gene's germline CDR1 is DFQATT and CDR2 SNEGSKA (reference sequence). This CDR3 is 11 amino acids long. V was pared by 5 bases and J by 7 bases, with 12 bases between. CDR3 amino acids: CSAAQGNEQYF. The CDR3 DNA reads as TGCAGTGCTGCCCAGGGGAATGAGCAGTACTTC.

This clonotype was counted between two and nine times. The chain carries TRBV12-3 or TRBV12-4 and TRBJ2-3; TRBD2 matches at 8 bases. The CDR3 runs 16 residues. Trimming at V came to 3 bases and at J to 2 bases, leaving 7 bases not matched to a gene. CDR3 in DNA: TGTGCCAGCAGTTTTAGTGTAGCGGGGTTCACAGATACGCAGTATTTT. This gives the protein CASSFSVAGFTDTQYF.

This chain joins TRBV2 and TRBJ2-5; D may be TRBD1 (7 bases). Trimming took off 3 bases at V and 4 bases at J, with 12 bases between the two ends. Germline V gene sequence: CDR1 SNHLY, CDR2 FYNNEI. The CDR3 has 14 amino acids. CDR3 nucleotides: TGTGCCAGCAGTGAGAACAGGGGAGGAGAGACCCAGTACTTC. Translating gives CASSENRGGETQYF.

Notes on this clonotype: A much larger clone sits a single nucleotide away, making a read error possible. V and J are TRBV6-5 and TRBJ2-7; D might be TRBD2 (6 bases). The J call is doubtful: the DNA matches TRBJ2-4 better. Looked up from germline, CDR1 is MNHEY and CDR2 is SVGAGI. The CDR3 runs to 14 residues. The CDR3 sequence: CASSPSLAENIQYF. In DNA, the CDR3 is TGTGCCAGCAGTCCCTCACTAGCCGAAAACATTCAGTACTTC.

The chain couples TRBV5-6 to TRBJ2-3, with TRBD1 matching over 7 bases. Germline V lookup: CDR1 SGHDT, CDR2 YYEEEE. CDR3 length equals 14 residues. Trimming removed 7 bases from V and 2 bases from J; junction bases left unmatched: 7. CDR3 bases: TGTGCCAGCTTGGACGGGACAGACACAGATACGCAGTATTTT. Amino acid sequence: CASLDGTDTDTQYF.

The count of this clonotype is one. The DNA of the CDR3 is TGTGCCAGCAGCCCTGCCAGGGCGGTTCAGCCCCAGCATTTT. It codes for CASSPARAVQPQHF. The V gene is TRBV6-5, the J gene TRBJ1-5; a possible D gene is TRBD1 (5 bases). CDR3 length equals 14 residues. Germline CDR1 reads MNHEY; CDR2 reads SVGAGI. Trimming removed 6 bases at V and 6 bases at J, with 15 bases between.

This chain joins TRBV11-1 and TRBJ2-3; D might be TRBD1 or TRBD2, each matching 5 bases. The germline gives CDR1 SGHAT, CDR2 FQDESV (reference sequence). The CDR3 loop spans 12 amino acids. V lost 8 bases, J lost 6 bases, and 12 bases lay in between. This chain's CDR3 is CASQTWGDTQYF. For the CDR3, the DNA is TGTGCCAGCCAAACGTGGGGGGATACGCAGTATTTT.

About this clonotype itself: Since a much larger clone is just one base distant, this may be a read error. The rearrangement uses TRBV20-1 and TRBJ2-1, with 10 bases that match TRBD2. The DNA end is more similar to TRBJ2-7, so the J call may be wrong. The CDR3 length is 21 residues. The germline V gene has CDR1 DFQATT and CDR2 SNEGSKA (reference sequence). Written as DNA, the CDR3 is TGCAGTGCTAGAGCCCGACCCTCTCTAGCGGGGGTTTCGAGCTCCTACAATGAGCAGTACTTC. Translation: CSARARPSLAGVSSSYNEQYF.

The chain joins TRBV27 to TRBJ1-5; D possibly corresponds to TRBD1 (6 bases). V lost 8 bases to trimming and J lost 0 bases, with 20 bases between them. The length of the CDR3 is 17 residues. Germline-derived CDR1 and CDR2 are MNHEY and SMNVEV (reference sequence). The CDR3 nucleotides read TGTGCCAGCCCCGCAGGGGACGACCCCGTTAGCAATCAGCCCCAGCATTTT. It yields the protein CASPAGDDPVSNQPQHF.

Note on this clonotype: Since no conserved phenylalanine or tryptophan closes the CDR3, a read error is the likely cause. The V and J genes are TRBV4-2 and TRBJ2-7, with 7 bases identical to TRBD2. The germline gives CDR1 LGHNA, CDR2 YNFKEQ. V trimming: 1 base; J trimming: 1 base; junction bases outside the gene matches: 7. The CDR3 consists of 16 residues. CDR3 loop: CASSQARTSSSYEQYL. CDR3 DNA: TGTGCCAGCAGCCAAGCAAGGACTAGTTCGTCCTACGAGCAGTACTTA.

The chain is built from TRBV7-2 and TRBJ2-3; 7 bases match TRBD2. This CDR3 is built from 15 residues. Germline V gene lookup returns CDR1 SGHTA and CDR2 FQGNSA. The V segment lost 5 bases and the J segment 1 base; nucleotides outside the gene matches: 6. CDR3: CASSQGLVRTDTQYF. Written as DNA, the CDR3 is TGTGCCAGCAGCCAAGGACTAGTCCGCACAGATACGCAGTATTTT.

This chain connects TRBV29-1 to TRBJ1-2; 8 bases are a match to TRBD1. The germline V gene encodes CDR1 SQVTM and CDR2 ANQGSEA. V dropped 0 bases and J dropped 4; count of bases not matched to a gene: 13. This CDR3 comprises 17 residues. This CDR3 is CSVEDLQGAGDFYGYTF. CDR3 DNA sequence: TGCAGCGTTGAAGATCTCCAGGGGGCAGGGGACTTCTATGGCTACACCTTC.

In this sample, this clonotype turned up a few times. The gene calls are TRBV6-5 and TRBJ1-2; D not certain. The CDR3 has 13 residues. Germline CDR1 reads MNHEY; CDR2 reads SVGAGI. V lost 1 base to trimming and J lost 3 bases, with 6 bases between them. CDR3 sequence (DNA): TGTGCCAGCAGTTACTTACACGACTATGGCTACACCTTC. Translated, it gives CASSYLHDYGYTF.

This clonotype was picked up many times. The chain couples TRBV10-3 to TRBJ1-6; D not certain. The V and J ends lost 0 bases and 8 bases respectively, with 5 bases between them. CDR3 size: 13 residues. Germline values: CDR1 ENHRY, CDR2 SYGVKD. In nucleotides, the CDR3 is TGTGCCATCAGTGAGTCCGAGGATTCACCCCTCCACTTT. Its protein product is CAISESEDSPLHF.

The chain uses TRBV2 and TRBJ2-2, with 7 bases lining up with TRBD1. CDR3 length: 16 residues. Germline assignment: CDR1 SNHLY and CDR2 FYNNEI. V was clipped by 9 bases and J by 1 base; unmatched bases: 11. The CDR3 protein is CASSPYGTENTGELFF. Here the CDR3 DNA reads TGTGCCAGTTCCCCTTACGGGACAGAGAACACCGGGGAGCTGTTTTTT.